One sample yielded the 14 T cell receptor beta chains listed below, sequenced in a study of T cell repertoires in cytomegalovirus infection. A single record per CDR3 protein comes from TCRdb applying MiXCR to the reads. The repertoire holds under 500,000 distinct CDR3 sequences, with roughly 43% as singletons. No antigen has been assigned to these receptors. Sequenced material: cultured PBMCs, taken from culture after CMV antigen stimulation. The receptor source for this set is a human donor in good health (CMV status not recorded). Some clones in this sample may be carry-over from other donors' samples.

This clonotype was seen a handful of times. V gene TRBV18 combines with J gene TRBJ2-2, with D perhaps being TRBD1 or TRBD2 (5 bases each). The ends were cut back, 3 bases at V and 4 bases at J, with 15 bases in the middle. The germline V gene has CDR1 KGHSH and CDR2 LQKENI. The length of the CDR3 is 16 residues. The CDR3 DNA reads as TGTGCCAGCTCACCGGGACCGACCCTAGTCACCGGGGAGCTGTTTTTT. Amino acid sequence: CASSPGPTLVTGELFF.

The chain carries TRBV6-1 and TRBJ2-1; 9 positions match TRBD2. Trimming cost V 2 bases and J 3 bases; bases outside gene matches: 5. Per germline, CDR1 MNHNS and CDR2 SASEGT. The CDR3 covers 16 residues. The CDR3 spells CASSEMAGGFYNEQFF. In DNA, the CDR3 is TGTGCCAGCAGTGAAATGGCGGGGGGGTTCTACAATGAGCAGTTCTTC.

This rearrangement joins TRBV7-9 to TRBJ1-2; D call uncertain. Trimming removed 1 base from V and 2 bases from J, with 11 bases in between. CDR3 length: 15 residues. Germline V lookup: CDR1 SEHNR, CDR2 FQNEAQ (reference sequence). The CDR3 region is CASSLGSIWNYGYTF. The CDR3 nucleotides are TGTGCCAGCAGCTTAGGTTCCATCTGGAACTATGGCTACACCTTC.

This clonotype was detected only a few times. Here the CDR3 reads CASSPRTVQETQYF. The CDR3, as DNA: TGTGCCAGCAGTCCCAGGACAGTCCAAGAGACCCAGTACTTC. The chain uses TRBV2 and TRBJ2-5, with D perhaps TRBD1 (6 bases). V was pared by 5 bases and J by 1 base, with 11 bases between. The CDR3 has 14 residues. Germline V CDR1 and CDR2: SNHLY, FYNNEI.

This clonotype showed up just once. This chain joins TRBV27 and TRBJ1-5; D gene ambiguous. The ends were cut back, 1 base at V and 5 bases at J, with 6 bases in the middle. Germline CDR1 reads MNHEY; CDR2 reads SMNVEV (reference sequence). CDR3 size: 13 residues. This CDR3 is CASSLFADQPQHF. CDR3 nucleotide sequence: TGTGCCAGCAGTTTATTTGCTGATCAGCCCCAGCATTTT.

This clonotype was counted at least ten times. CDR3 sequence: CASSLGTGVANEQFF. CDR3 DNA: TGTGCCAGCAGTTTAGGGACAGGGGTGGCCAATGAGCAGTTCTTC. V gene TRBV12-3 or TRBV12-4 combines with J gene TRBJ2-1; 9 nucleotides align to TRBD1. This CDR3 has 15 residues. The ends lost 1 base at V and 6 bases at J; junction bases unmatched: 4.

This clonotype appeared a few times. The V and J genes are TRBV28 and TRBJ1-1; D gene unclear. Per the germline V gene, CDR1 is MDHEN and CDR2 is SYDVKM. This CDR3 region has 13 residues. The V end was cut by 7 bases, the J end by 4 bases, with 13 bases between. CDR3: CASISAPFTEAFF. CDR3 in DNA: TGTGCCAGCATATCGGCCCCGTTCACTGAAGCTTTCTTT.

The rearrangement joins TRBV20-1 to TRBJ2-1, with TRBD1 identical over 7 bases. Germline CDR1 is DFQATT and CDR2 is SNEGSKA (reference sequence). V lost 4 bases to trimming and J lost 2 bases; unmatched junction nucleotides: 5. CDR3 length: 14 amino acids. CDR3 sequence reads: CSATGTEAYNEQFF. The CDR3 nucleotides read TGCAGTGCTACCGGGACAGAGGCCTACAATGAGCAGTTCTTC.

The V gene is TRBV7-2, the J gene TRBJ1-2, with TRBD1 identical over 10 bases. The CDR3 has 14 amino acids. Germline V gives CDR1 SGHTA, CDR2 FQGNSA. Trimming took 5 bases from V and 8 from J; bases not matched to a gene: 8. This CDR3 is CASSPRQGAKGYTF. CDR3 in DNA: TGTGCCAGCAGCCCGCGACAGGGGGCCAAGGGCTACACCTTC.

The CDR3 nucleotides are TGTGCCAGCAGCTACTGGACAGACGATGAGCAGTTCTTC. It specifies CASSYWTDDEQFF. The genes are TRBV7-2 and TRBJ2-1; possibly TRBD1 for D (6 bases). The CDR3 totals 13 residues. From germline, CDR1 is SGHTA and CDR2 FQGNSA. V gave up 4 bases and J gave up 8 bases, with 12 bases separating them.

This chain uses TRBV4-1 with TRBJ2-2; D may correspond to TRBD1 or TRBD2 (6 bases each). CDR3 size: 15 residues. The germline gives CDR1 MGHRA, CDR2 YSYEKL. V gave up 2 bases and J gave up 7 bases, with 14 bases separating them. CDR3: CASSQQPRGGGELFF. The CDR3 nucleotides read TGCGCCAGCAGCCAACAGCCCAGGGGAGGCGGGGAGCTGTTTTTT.

The chain is built from TRBV19 and TRBJ2-1; D possibly corresponds to TRBD2 (6 bases). Trimming stripped 7 bases from V and 0 bases from J, with 19 bases between. The CDR3 loop spans 17 amino acids. CDR1 and CDR2 from the germline V gene are LNHDA and SQIVND (reference sequence). The CDR3 DNA reads as TGTGCCAGTAAGGACCCCCGCAGTAGCGGCTCCTACAATGAGCAGTTCTTC. Encoded protein: CASKDPRSSGSYNEQFF. Using reference TRBV19 and TRBJ2-1 for the parts outside the CDR3, the full variable domain is DGGITQSPKYLFRKEGQNVTLSCEQNLNHDAMYWYRQDPGQGLRLIYYSQIVNDFQKGDIAEGYSVSREKKESFPLTVTSAQKNPTAFYLCASKDPRSSGSYNEQFFGPGTRLTVL.

The rearrangement joins TRBV19 to TRBJ2-3; tentatively, D is TRBD1 or TRBD2 (5 bases each). V was clipped by 7 bases and J by 5 bases, with 13 bases between them. The CDR3 is 13 residues long. Germline V gene data show CDR1 as LNHDA and CDR2 as SQIVND (reference sequence). The CDR3 here is CASTPGPRDTQYF. CDR3 bases: TGTGCCAGTACCCCGGGACCGCGAGATACGCAGTATTTT.

This chain uses TRBV7-2 with TRBJ2-1; D might be TRBD1 or TRBD2, each matching 5 bases. CDR1 and CDR2 from the germline V gene are SGHTA and FQGNSA. The germline V and J ends were trimmed by 5 bases and 4 bases, with 15 bases remaining between them. CDR3 length: 15 amino acids. This CDR3 is CASSPGRAVYNEQFF. DNA of the CDR3: TGTGCCAGCAGCCCAGGGCGGGCCGTATACAATGAGCAGTTCTTC.